The 2 T cell receptor beta chains below all came from one sample that was sequenced in a study of OX40 agonist ivuxolimab in advanced cancers. Profiled with immunoSEQ multiplex PCR; TCRdb holds only in-frame clones, not every one. The repertoire holds some 30,000 clones, around 74% seen once, with around 11% in the top ten. Sample: CD4+ or CD8+ T cells sorted from blood, taken in a trial of the OX40 agonist ivuxolimab. Every receptor here comes from an adult with an advanced solid tumor such as melanoma, head and neck, liver or kidney cancer.

The V call is TRBV4-1, the J call TRBJ2-2; D is uncertain. V was clipped by 8 bases and J by 6 bases, with 25 bases between them. This CDR3 is 17 amino acids long. Germline-derived CDR1 and CDR2 are MGHRA and YSYEKL. The CDR3 DNA follows: TGCGCCAGCCGAGCTCTGGACCTATTCTCGGGCGCCGGGGAGCTGTTTTTT. It specifies CASRALDLFSGAGELFF.

This chain links TRBV9 with TRBJ2-7; D gene ambiguous. V was cut by 0 bases and J by 5 bases, with 9 bases left in between. Germline V gene lookup returns CDR1 SGDLS and CDR2 YYNGEE. The CDR3 extends over 13 amino acids. The CDR3 spells CASSVDPAHEQYF. The CDR3 DNA reads as TGTGCCAGCAGCGTAGACCCGGCCCACGAGCAGTACTTC.